This T cell receptor beta chain was captured by sequencing in a study of blood T cell repertoires in COVID-19. Germline V gene sequence: CDR1 SNHLY, CDR2 FYNNEI. CDR3 length equals 15 residues. Between the trimmed V and J ends, which lost 0 bases and 1 base, there was a span of 9 bases. The repertoire was sequenced with immunoSEQ multiplex PCR; TCRdb's copy has only in-frame clones and lacks some. The sample contains about 220,000 clones, about 87% of which appear only once. The rearrangement joins TRBV2 to TRBJ1-2; D is ambiguous. The source of this sequence is a woman between 25 and 40 years old who had recovered from COVID-19. Sequenced: PBMCs or T cells enriched from blood (not recorded which). The CDR3 here is CASSEAQPSNYGYTF. The CDR3 DNA is TGTGCCAGCAGTGAAGCCCAGCCTAGTAACTATGGCTACACCTTC.